A selection of T cell receptor beta chains follows, all from one sample in a study of sequential checkpoint blockade in melanoma. The data were produced by immunoSEQ multiplex PCR, yet TCRdb's version contains in-frame clones alone and is incomplete. The sample includes about 22,000 clones, 80% to 90% of them seen just once. The source material was CD8+ T cells sorted from blood (inferred from file names), sampled from a patient given nivolumab and ipilimumab in sequence. The source is a human donor with melanoma. Both conserved end residues are part of each CDR3. A D gene is named only where the DNA matches it firmly. Expanded clones get a size class; other rows say once, few or many, or leave the size out.

V: TRBV7-2; size: -; D: -; J: TRBJ2-7; DNA: TGTGCCAGCAGCTTCCTCGCCCCTCGGCACAGCGAGCAGTACTTC; CDR3: CASSFLAPRHSEQYF
V: TRBV19; size: -; D: -; J: TRBJ2-7; DNA: TGTGCCAGTAGTATAGACGAAACGGGATCCTACGAGCAGTACTTC; CDR3: CASSIDETGSYEQYF
V: TRBV9; size: -; D: TRBD2; J: TRBJ2-1; DNA: TGTGCCAGCAGCGTAGGGACTAGCGGACTTTTGGGCAATGAGCAGTTCTTC; CDR3: CASSVGTSGLLGNEQFF
V: TRBV9; size: medium-sized; D: TRBD1; J: TRBJ2-5; DNA: TGTGCCAGCAGCCCGGGGACAGGGATGGAGACCCAGTACTTC; CDR3: CASSPGTGMETQYF
V: TRBV7-9; size: -; D: -; J: TRBJ1-5; DNA: TGTGCCAGCAGCTTAGGGGACTCCAGAAACCAGCCCCAGCATTTT; CDR3: CASSLGDSRNQPQHF
V: TRBV5-4; size: -; D: -; J: TRBJ1-1; DNA: TGTGCCAGCAGCTTGGTCTTAAATTCGGGAACTGAAGCTTTCTTT; CDR3: CASSLVLNSGTEAFF
V: TRBV27; size: -; D: -; J: TRBJ2-7; DNA: TGTGCCAGCAGTCACCAGGGGTTGGCCTACGAGCAGTACTTC; CDR3: CASSHQGLAYEQYF
V: TRBV6-1; size: -; D: -; J: TRBJ1-3; DNA: TGTGCCAGCGCTACAGGGTCCTCTGGAAACACCATATATTTT; CDR3: CASATGSSGNTIYF
V: TRBV9; size: -; D: TRBD2; J: TRBJ2-3; DNA: TGTGCCAGCAGCGTGTTTAGCGGGGGGGCCGAAATAGATACGCAGTATTTT; CDR3: CASSVFSGGAEIDTQYF
V: TRBV28; size: -; D: -; J: TRBJ1-5; DNA: TGTGCCAGCAGTTTGGCGGCGGGGCATTTAGAGCTTGTGAGGCAGCCCCAGCATTTT; CDR3: CASSLAAGHLELVRQPQHF
V: TRBV30; size: -; D: -; J: TRBJ2-1; DNA: TGTGCCTGGAGTGTTAGTAATGAGCAGTTCTTC; CDR3: CAWSVSNEQFF
V: TRBV14; size: -; D: -; J: TRBJ1-1; DNA: TGTGCCAGCAGCCAAGCCGGTATGAAACTGTCCTTT; CDR3: CASSQAGMKLSF
V: TRBV28; size: once; D: TRBD1; J: TRBJ1-2; DNA: TGTGCCAGCAGGACCGGGACAGGGAATCTCTATGGCTACACCTTC; CDR3: CASRTGTGNLYGYTF
V: TRBV28; size: -; D: TRBD2; J: TRBJ2-2; DNA: TGTGCCAGCAGTTTAGGCCCGGGGGGGACCGGGGAGCTGTTTTTT; CDR3: CASSLGPGGTGELFF
V: TRBV9; size: -; D: TRBD1; J: TRBJ1-2; DNA: TGTGCCAGCAGCTCGCAGCCCGGGACAGGGGGCAGCTATGGCTACACCTTC; CDR3: CASSSQPGTGGSYGYTF
V: TRBV27; size: -; D: TRBD1; J: TRBJ1-5; DNA: TGTGCCAGCAGTTTTAGGCAGGGGGGTCAGCCCCAGCATTTT; CDR3: CASSFRQGGQPQHF
V: TRBV19; size: -; D: TRBD1; J: TRBJ1-5; DNA: TGTGCCAGTAGTGTCCGTGGACAGGAAAATAGCAATCAGCCCCAGCATTTT; CDR3: CASSVRGQENSNQPQHF
V: TRBV12-5; size: -; D: -; J: TRBJ1-1; DNA: TGTGCTAGTGGTTTGGTCGTGGACAGCACTGAAGCTTTCTTT; CDR3: CASGLVVDSTEAFF
V: TRBV5-5; size: -; D: -; J: TRBJ2-7; DNA: TGTGCCAGCAGCTTGGGTGGCAGGCCGTCCTACGAGCAGTACTTC; CDR3: CASSLGGRPSYEQYF
V: TRBV15; size: -; D: TRBD2; J: TRBJ2-1; DNA: TGTGCCACCAGCCCTCGGGGGACTAGACTTTTCGATGAGCAGTTCTTC; CDR3: CATSPRGTRLFDEQFF
V: TRBV18; size: -; D: TRBD2; J: TRBJ2-7; DNA: TGTGCCAGCTCACCACTGCTAGCGGGAGATTACTCCTACGAGCAGTACTTC; CDR3: CASSPLLAGDYSYEQYF
V: TRBV30; size: -; D: TRBD1; J: TRBJ1-4; DNA: TGTGCCTGGAATGGTTATTGGGACAGGGGGGCGCCGTACGAAAAACTGTTTTTT; CDR3: CAWNGYWDRGAPYEKLFF
V: TRBV5-1; size: -; D: -; J: TRBJ1-1; DNA: TGCGCCAGCAGCTCCCTCCAGGGGCCTGAAGCTTTCTTT; CDR3: CASSSLQGPEAFF
V: TRBV27; size: -; D: -; J: TRBJ2-1; DNA: TGTGCCAGCACCCCATCGAAGGGGCTTTCCTACAATGAGCAGTTCTTC; CDR3: CASTPSKGLSYNEQFF
V: TRBV2; size: -; D: -; J: TRBJ1-2; DNA: TGTGCCAGCAGGATTCCTCGAGGCTCCTATGGCTACACCTTC; CDR3: CASRIPRGSYGYTF
V: TRBV5-1; size: few; D: TRBD2; J: TRBJ2-3; DNA: TGCGCCAGCAGCTTTGGCCTAGCGGGAGAAGGGGCCGGCGCAGATACGCAGTATTTT; CDR3: CASSFGLAGEGAGADTQYF
V: TRBV7-9; size: -; D: TRBD2; J: TRBJ2-3; DNA: TGTGCCAGCAGCTTAGCGCGGGGGGGGACGAGAGATACGCAGTATTTT; CDR3: CASSLARGGTRDTQYF
V: TRBV6-6; size: -; D: TRBD1; J: TRBJ2-7; DNA: TGTGCCAGCAGTTACAAACCGGGACAGGGCTACGAGCAGTACTTC; CDR3: CASSYKPGQGYEQYF
V: TRBV9; size: once; D: TRBD1; J: TRBJ1-2; DNA: TGTGCCAGCAGCGCCGAGGACAGGGATTATGGCTACACCTTC; CDR3: CASSAEDRDYGYTF
V: TRBV6-5; size: medium-sized; D: -; J: TRBJ1-3; DNA: TGTGCCAGCAGTTACTCGTCAGGGGCAGGAAACACCATATATTTT; CDR3: CASSYSSGAGNTIYF
V: TRBV7-9; size: -; D: -; J: TRBJ1-2; DNA: TGTGCCAGCAGCTCCGACAGACACTATGGCTACACCTTC; CDR3: CASSSDRHYGYTF
V: TRBV27; size: -; D: -; J: TRBJ2-7; DNA: TGTGCCAGCAGTTTTAGCGGACAAACCTACGAGCAGTACTTC; CDR3: CASSFSGQTYEQYF
V: TRBV5-1; size: -; D: TRBD1; J: TRBJ1-1; DNA: TGCGCCAGCAGCCCGACAGGGCTCGCTGAAGCTTTCTTT; CDR3: CASSPTGLAEAFF
V: TRBV6-6; size: -; D: -; J: TRBJ2-4; DNA: TGTGCCAGCAGTTACCCCCTCCCCCCGGCCAAAAACATTCAGTACTTC; CDR3: CASSYPLPPAKNIQYF
V: TRBV11-2; size: -; D: -; J: TRBJ1-1; DNA: TGTGCCAGCAGCTCCCGACAGAGAATGAACACTGAAGCTTTCTTT; CDR3: CASSSRQRMNTEAFF
V: TRBV5-1; size: -; D: -; J: TRBJ2-5; DNA: TGCGCCAGCAGCTTGGCCGGCGGGGGCGCTGGAAAGACCCAGTACTTC; CDR3: CASSLAGGGAGKTQYF
V: TRBV5-6; size: -; D: -; J: TRBJ2-4; DNA: TGTGCCAGCAGCTTGGGGCCTATTCAGTACTTC; CDR3: CASSLGPIQYF
V: TRBV27; size: -; D: TRBD2; J: TRBJ2-3; DNA: TGTGCCAGCAGTTTGGTCGGCCTAGCGGGGCCAGATACGCAGTATTTT; CDR3: CASSLVGLAGPDTQYF
V: TRBV9; size: -; D: -; J: TRBJ2-1; DNA: TGTGCCAGCAGCGCCGAACAGGGTAGTGAGCAGTTCTTC; CDR3: CASSAEQGSEQFF
V: TRBV27; size: -; D: -; J: TRBJ2-5; DNA: TGTGCCAGCAGTTTCCCCGCCGGCACGGGGAAGAGGACCCAGTACTTC; CDR3: CASSFPAGTGKRTQYF
V: TRBV15; size: -; D: -; J: TRBJ1-2; DNA: TGTGCCACCAGCAGCACTCCCCTGCGGGGAGTGGGCTATGGCTACACCTTC; CDR3: CATSSTPLRGVGYGYTF
V: TRBV4-1; size: few; D: -; J: TRBJ1-1; DNA: TGCGCCAGCAGCCAAACCAGGGAAACTGAAGCTTTCTTT; CDR3: CASSQTRETEAFF
V: TRBV27; size: -; D: -; J: TRBJ1-2; DNA: TGTGCCAGCAGTCCACAGGGTGGTAGCTCAGGCTACACCTTC; CDR3: CASSPQGGSSGYTF
V: TRBV27; size: -; D: TRBD1; J: TRBJ2-1; DNA: TGTGCCAGCATCCAAAGGGACAGTCAATACAATGAGCAGTTCTTC; CDR3: CASIQRDSQYNEQFF
V: TRBV4-3; size: large; D: TRBD1; J: TRBJ1-6; DNA: TGCGCCAGCAGCCCGGGACAGGGGTATAATTCACCCCTCCACTTT; CDR3: CASSPGQGYNSPLHF
V: TRBV28; size: -; D: -; J: TRBJ1-5; DNA: TGTGCCAGCACCGCAATCCAGTATAGCAATCAGCCCCAGCATTTT; CDR3: CASTAIQYSNQPQHF
V: TRBV5-4; size: few; D: TRBD1; J: TRBJ1-1; DNA: TGCGCCAGCAGCCCCTATGAGGGGGCGGCCACTGAAGCTTTCTTT; CDR3: CASSPYEGAATEAFF